A single sample is the source of the 4 T cell receptor beta chains below, sequenced in a study of blood T cell repertoires in COVID-19. Sequenced by immunoSEQ multiplex PCR; TCRdb stores in-frame clones only, minus some. The sample has some 180,000 clones; 80% to 85% are singletons. Material: peripheral blood. Receptors were obtained from a man aged 70-80 years with active or convalescent COVID-19.

The rearrangement links TRBV7-3 to TRBJ1-2; no clear D. Trimming shortened V by 0 bases and J by 10 bases, and 15 bases separated the two germline ends. The CDR3 sequence is 14 residues long. Germline CDR1 and CDR2: SGHTA and FQGTGA. CDR3 loop: CASSLTPQSGYYTF. CDR3 coding DNA: TGTGCCAGCAGCTTAACCCCCCAGTCGGGTTACTACACCTTC.

V gene TRBV7-2 combines with J gene TRBJ2-1; D unresolved. CDR3 length: 15 amino acids. Deletions cut 4 bases from V and 0 bases from J, with 10 bases between. Per germline, CDR1 SGHTA and CDR2 FQGNSA. The CDR3 DNA is TGTGCCAGCAGCTCGCAACGTAGCTCCTACAATGAGCAGTTCTTC. Amino acids: CASSSQRSSYNEQFF.

This sequence joins TRBV3-1 (or the pseudogene TRBV3-2) and TRBJ1-2; D might be TRBD1 (5 bases). Trimming shortened V by 4 bases and J by 7 bases, and 16 bases separated the two germline ends. The CDR3 spans 14 residues. Germline lookup yields CDR1 LGHDT and CDR2 YNNKEL (reference sequence). Here the CDR3 reads CASSPRGRFAGYTF. The CDR3 coding sequence is TGTGCCAGCAGCCCCCGGGGGAGATTTGCTGGCTACACCTTC.

This chain connects TRBV9 to TRBJ2-1, with TRBD2 identical over 13 bases. CDR1 and CDR2 (germline): SGDLS, YYNGEE. V lost 3 bases to trimming and J lost 3 bases; unmatched junction nucleotides: 6. CDR3 length: 17 residues. In DNA form, the CDR3 reads TGTGCCAGCAGCGAATCGGGACTAGCGGGACTCTACAATGAGCAGTTCTTC. Its translation: CASSESGLAGLYNEQFF. The full variable domain, with the rest looked up from reference TRBV9 and TRBJ2-1, is DSGVTQTPKHLITATGQRVTLRCSPRSGDLSVYWYQQSLDQGLQFLIQYYNGEERAKGNILERFSAQQFPDLHSELNLSSLELGDSALYFCASSESGLAGLYNEQFFGPGTRLTVL.